Listed below are T cell receptor beta chains from one sample, sequenced in a study of shared clonotypes between healthy human individuals. The assay was immunoSEQ multiplex PCR, and TCRdb's table has in-frame clones only and misses some. The sample lists over a million clones, 98% occurring once. The sample comprised naive CD4+ T cells sorted from blood. The origin of the receptors is a man aged 25 to 40 in good health. Both conserved end residues are part of each CDR3. Each record gives: clone size, V gene, CDR3 length, D gene, J gene, CDR3 protein, CDR3 DNA. D genes are given only for firm matches. Only some rows state a clone size, as once, few, many or a class for expanded clones.

size: once; V: TRBV11-2; length: 15; D: TRBD2; J: TRBJ2-7; CDR3: CASSPGLAGGGEQYF; DNA: TGTGCCAGCAGCCCGGGACTAGCGGGAGGAGGCGAGCAGTACTTC
size: NA; V: TRBV5-8; length: 15; D: NA; J: TRBJ2-7; CDR3: CASSLTRGKLREQYF; DNA: TGTGCCAGCAGCTTAACGAGGGGGAAACTACGAGAGCAGTACTTC
size: NA; V: TRBV11-2; length: 12; D: NA; J: TRBJ2-7; CDR3: CASSPRTYEQYF; DNA: TGTGCCAGCAGCCCAAGGACTTACGAGCAGTACTTC
size: NA; V: TRBV5-4; length: 13; D: TRBD1; J: TRBJ2-1; CDR3: CASRAGQGAEQFF; DNA: TGTGCCAGCAGAGCTGGACAGGGGGCTGAGCAGTTCTTC
size: NA; V: TRBV28; length: 12; D: NA; J: TRBJ2-1; CDR3: CASRSQGHEQFF; DNA: TGTGCCAGCAGGTCCCAGGGGCATGAGCAGTTCTTC
size: NA; V: TRBV14; length: 16; D: NA; J: TRBJ2-1; CDR3: CASSQDFGGSYNEQFF; DNA: TGTGCCAGCAGCCAAGACTTCGGGGGCTCCTACAATGAGCAGTTCTTC
size: NA; V: TRBV7-8; length: 17; D: NA; J: TRBJ2-7; CDR3: CASSLAVYSGTTYEQYF; DNA: TGTGCCAGCAGCTTAGCGGTCTATAGCGGAACCACCTACGAGCAGTACTTC
size: NA; V: TRBV15; length: 16; D: NA; J: TRBJ2-3; CDR3: CATSTDRDTNTDTQYF; DNA: TGTGCCACCAGCACAGACCGGGACACTAACACAGATACGCAGTATTTT
size: NA; V: TRBV2; length: 14; D: NA; J: TRBJ2-7; CDR3: CASSVESGGYEQYF; DNA: TGTGCCAGCAGTGTTGAGTCAGGGGGGTACGAGCAGTACTTC
size: once; V: TRBV11-2; length: 16; D: NA; J: TRBJ1-5; CDR3: CASSLGGLPGYQPQHF; DNA: TGTGCCAGCAGCTTAGGAGGGCTCCCGGGATATCAGCCCCAGCATTTT
size: NA; V: TRBV10-3; length: 15; D: TRBD1; J: TRBJ1-1; CDR3: CATSGTGVWYTEAFF; DNA: TGTGCCACCTCCGGGACAGGGGTTTGGTACACTGAAGCTTTCTTT
size: NA; V: TRBV11-2; length: 11; D: NA; J: TRBJ2-1; CDR3: CASSIENEQFF; DNA: TGTGCCAGTTCCATTGAGAATGAGCAGTTCTTC
size: once; V: TRBV27; length: 17; D: TRBD2; J: TRBJ2-1; CDR3: CASSLGVLRAGGNEQFF; DNA: TGTGCCAGCAGTTTAGGGGTCTTACGAGCGGGGGGGAATGAGCAGTTCTTC
size: NA; V: TRBV28; length: 12; D: NA; J: TRBJ1-2; CDR3: CATLPGPGGYTF; DNA: TGTGCCACCCTCCCGGGCCCCGGTGGCTACACCTTC